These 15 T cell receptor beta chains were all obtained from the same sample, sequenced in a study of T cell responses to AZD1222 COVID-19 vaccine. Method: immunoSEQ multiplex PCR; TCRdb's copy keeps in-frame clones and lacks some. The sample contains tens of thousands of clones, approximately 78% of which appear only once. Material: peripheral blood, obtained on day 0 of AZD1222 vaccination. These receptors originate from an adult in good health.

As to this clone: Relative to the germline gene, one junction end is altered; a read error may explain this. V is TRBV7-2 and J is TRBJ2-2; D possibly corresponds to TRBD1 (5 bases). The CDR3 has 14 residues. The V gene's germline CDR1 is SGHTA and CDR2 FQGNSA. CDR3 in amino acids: CASNLGENTGELFF. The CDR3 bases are TGTGCCAGCAACTTAGGGGAGAACACCGGGGAGCTGTTTTTT.

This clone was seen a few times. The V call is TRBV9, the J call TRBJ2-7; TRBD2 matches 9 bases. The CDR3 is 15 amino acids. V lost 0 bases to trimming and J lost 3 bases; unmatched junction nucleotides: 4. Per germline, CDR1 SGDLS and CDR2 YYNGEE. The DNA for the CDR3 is TGTGCCAGCAGCGTAGGTTTAGCGGGAGTCTACGAGCAGTACTTC. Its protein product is CASSVGLAGVYEQYF.

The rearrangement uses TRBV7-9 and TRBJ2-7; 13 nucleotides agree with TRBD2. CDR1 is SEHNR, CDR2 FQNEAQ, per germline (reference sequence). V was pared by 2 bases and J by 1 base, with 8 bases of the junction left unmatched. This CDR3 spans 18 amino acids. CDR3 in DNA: TGTGCCAGCAGCTTACCGACTAGCGGGAGGATCGGGTCCTACGAGCAGTACTTC. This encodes CASSLPTSGRIGSYEQYF.

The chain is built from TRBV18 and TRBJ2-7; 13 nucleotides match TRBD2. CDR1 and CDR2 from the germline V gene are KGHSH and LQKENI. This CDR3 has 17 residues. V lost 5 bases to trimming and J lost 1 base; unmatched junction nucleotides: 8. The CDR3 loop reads CASSIRTSGSLSYEQYF. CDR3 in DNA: TGTGCCAGCTCAATCCGGACTAGCGGGAGCCTATCCTACGAGCAGTACTTC.

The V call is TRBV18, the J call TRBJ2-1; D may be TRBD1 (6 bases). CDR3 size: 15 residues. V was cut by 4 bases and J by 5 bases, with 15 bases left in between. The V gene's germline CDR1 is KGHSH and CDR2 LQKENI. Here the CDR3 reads CASSLAGTSNNEQFF. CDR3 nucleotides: TGTGCCAGCTCACTAGCCGGGACATCAAACAATGAGCAGTTCTTC. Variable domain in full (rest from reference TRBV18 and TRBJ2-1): NAGVMQNPRHLVRRRGQEARLRCSPMKGHSHVYWYRQLPEEGLKFMVYLQKENIIDESGMPKERFSAEFPKEGPSILRIQQVVRGDSAAYFCASSLAGTSNNEQFFGPGTRLTVL.

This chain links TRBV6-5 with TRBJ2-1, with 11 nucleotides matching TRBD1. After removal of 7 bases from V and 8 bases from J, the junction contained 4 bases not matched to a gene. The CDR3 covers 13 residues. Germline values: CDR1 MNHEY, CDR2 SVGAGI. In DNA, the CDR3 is TGTGCCAGCAACCGGGACAGGGGGTATGAGCAGTTCTTC. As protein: CASNRDRGYEQFF.

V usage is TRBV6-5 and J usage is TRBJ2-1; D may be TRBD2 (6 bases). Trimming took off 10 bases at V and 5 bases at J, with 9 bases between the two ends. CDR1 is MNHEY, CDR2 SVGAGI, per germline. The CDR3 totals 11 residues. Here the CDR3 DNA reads TGTGCCACCGGAGGGAACAATGAGCAGTTCTTC. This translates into CATGGNNEQFF.

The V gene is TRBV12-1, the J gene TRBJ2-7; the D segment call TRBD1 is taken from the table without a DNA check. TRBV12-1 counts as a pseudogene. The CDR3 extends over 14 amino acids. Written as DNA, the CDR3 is TGTGCCAGCAGCTTTCGGGACAGCTCCTACGAGCAGTACTTC. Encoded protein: CASSFRDSSYEQYF.

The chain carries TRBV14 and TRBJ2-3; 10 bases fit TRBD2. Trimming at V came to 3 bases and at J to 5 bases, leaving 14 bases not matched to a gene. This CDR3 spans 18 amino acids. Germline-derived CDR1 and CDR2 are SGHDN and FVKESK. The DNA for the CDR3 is TGTGCCAGCAGCCACCCCCGCACTAGCGGGGACATGGGAGATACGCAGTATTTT. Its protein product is CASSHPRTSGDMGDTQYF.

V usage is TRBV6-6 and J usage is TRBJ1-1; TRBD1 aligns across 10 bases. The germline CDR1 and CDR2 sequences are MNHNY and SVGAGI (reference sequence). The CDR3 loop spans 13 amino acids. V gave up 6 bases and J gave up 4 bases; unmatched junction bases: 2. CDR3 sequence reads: CASRGTGVTEAFF. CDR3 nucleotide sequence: TGTGCCAGCAGGGGGACAGGGGTCACTGAAGCTTTCTTT.

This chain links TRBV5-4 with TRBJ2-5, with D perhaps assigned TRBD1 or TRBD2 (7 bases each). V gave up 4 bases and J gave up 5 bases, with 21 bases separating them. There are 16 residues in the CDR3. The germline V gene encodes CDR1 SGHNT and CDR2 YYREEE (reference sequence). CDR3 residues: CASSQGGGSGLETQYF. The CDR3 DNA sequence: TGTGCCAGCAGCCAGGGGGGCGGGAGCGGATTGGAGACCCAGTACTTC. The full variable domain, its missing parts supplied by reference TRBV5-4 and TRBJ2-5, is ETGVTQSPTHLIKTRGQQVTLRCSSQSGHNTVSWYQQALGQGPQFIFQYYREEENGRGNFPPRFSGLQFPNYSSELNVNALELDDSALYLCASSQGGGSGLETQYFGPGTRLLVL.

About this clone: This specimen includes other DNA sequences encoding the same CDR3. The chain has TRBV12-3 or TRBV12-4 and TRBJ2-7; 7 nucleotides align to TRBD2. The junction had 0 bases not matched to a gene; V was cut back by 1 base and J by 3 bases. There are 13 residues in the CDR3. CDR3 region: CASSLGGSYEQYF. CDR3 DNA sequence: TGTGCCAGCAGTTTAGGCGGGAGCTACGAGCAGTACTTC.

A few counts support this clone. CDR3 sequence reads: CASRNSSGSYEQYF. The CDR3 coding sequence is TGCGCCAGCAGGAACTCTAGCGGGAGCTACGAGCAGTACTTC. The chain employs TRBV5-1 and TRBJ2-7, with 10 bases aligning to TRBD2. This CDR3 spans 14 amino acids. J lost 3 bases, V lost 5 bases, and 5 bases had no gene match. Germline V gene data show CDR1 as SGHRS and CDR2 as YFSETQ.

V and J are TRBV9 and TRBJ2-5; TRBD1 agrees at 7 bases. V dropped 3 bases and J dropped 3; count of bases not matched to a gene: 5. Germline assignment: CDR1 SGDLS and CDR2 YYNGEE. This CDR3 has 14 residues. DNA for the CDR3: TGTGCCAGCAGCGCCCGTACAGGGGAAGAGACCCAGTACTTC. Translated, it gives CASSARTGEETQYF.

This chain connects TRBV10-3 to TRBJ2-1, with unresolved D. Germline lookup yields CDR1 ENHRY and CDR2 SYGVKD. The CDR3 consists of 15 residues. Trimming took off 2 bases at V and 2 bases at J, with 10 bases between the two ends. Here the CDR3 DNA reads TGTGCCATCAGTGAGGGTAGCCTCACCTACAATGAGCAGTTCTTC. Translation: CAISEGSLTYNEQFF.